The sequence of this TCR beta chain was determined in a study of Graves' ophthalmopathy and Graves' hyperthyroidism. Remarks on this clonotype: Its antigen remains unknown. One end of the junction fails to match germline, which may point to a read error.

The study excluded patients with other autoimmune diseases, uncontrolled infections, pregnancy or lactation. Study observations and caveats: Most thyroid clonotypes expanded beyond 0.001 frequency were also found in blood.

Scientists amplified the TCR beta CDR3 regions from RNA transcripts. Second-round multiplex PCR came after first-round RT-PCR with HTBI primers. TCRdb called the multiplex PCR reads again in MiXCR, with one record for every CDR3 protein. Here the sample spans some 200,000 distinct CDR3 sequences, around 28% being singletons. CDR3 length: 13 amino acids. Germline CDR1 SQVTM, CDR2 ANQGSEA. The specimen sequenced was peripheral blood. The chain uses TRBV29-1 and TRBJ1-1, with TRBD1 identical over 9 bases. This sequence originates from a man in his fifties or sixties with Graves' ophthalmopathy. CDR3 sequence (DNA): TGCAGCGTTGAGAGACAGGGGGGGACTGAAGTTTTCTTT. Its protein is CSVERQGGTEVFF.